Each of the 20 T cell receptor beta chains below was sequenced from the same sample in a study of CD8 T cells in ankylosing spondylitis. The study, taken as a whole, reports: Seven to nine highly homologous variants formed a TCR beta motif that appeared characteristic of ankylosing spondylitis blood.

These receptors' targets are unknown. MiXCR, run by TCRdb on the 5' RACE reads, gives a single entry per CDR3 protein. The sample has about 540,000 distinct CDR3 sequences; approximately 11% are singletons. Sequenced: blood, either unsorted or a sorted T cell fraction (not recorded which). The receptors here all came from a male donor with ankylosing spondylitis.

The table lists this clonotype with a few counts. The chain has TRBV27 and TRBJ2-7; tentatively, D is TRBD1 or TRBD2 (5 bases each). Germline V gene lookup returns CDR1 MNHEY and CDR2 SMNVEV (reference sequence). Trimming shortened V by 0 bases and J by 6 bases, and 12 bases separated the two germline ends. The CDR3 consists of 14 residues. Here the CDR3 reads CASSLSLAGSEQYF. DNA for the CDR3: TGTGCCAGCAGTTTATCGCTCGCAGGGAGCGAGCAGTACTTC.

The rearrangement uses TRBV2 and TRBJ1-1; 7 bases are shared with TRBD1. Losses at the gene ends were 6 bases for V and 7 bases for J; bases not matched to a gene: 8. In germline, CDR1 is SNHLY, CDR2 FYNNEI. The CDR3 has 13 amino acids. CDR3 coding DNA: TGTGCCAGCAGGATGGTCCAGGGGGGTGAAGCTTTCTTT. Protein sequence: CASRMVQGGEAFF. The full variable domain, in which reference TRBV2 and TRBJ1-1 provide the parts outside the CDR3, is EPEVTQTPSHQVTQMGQEVILRCVPISNHLYFYWYRQILGQKVEFLVSFYNNEISEKSEIFDDQFSVERPDGSNFTLKIRSTKLEDSAMYFCASRMVQGGEAFFGQGTRLTVV.

The chain joins TRBV20-1 to TRBJ2-7; D uncertain. Germline V gene data show CDR1 as DFQATT and CDR2 as SNEGSKA (reference sequence). Trimming left V 3 bases short and J 4 bases short, with 7 bases between. This CDR3 has 11 amino acids. In DNA, the CDR3 is TGCAGTGCTAGTAATCCTTACGAGCAGTACTTC. Protein sequence: CSASNPYEQYF.

Many counts were recorded for this clonotype. V is TRBV20-1 and J is TRBJ2-3; 9 bases fit TRBD2. This CDR3 is 14 amino acids long. Germline CDR1 is DFQATT and CDR2 is SNEGSKA (reference sequence). With V trimmed by 4 bases and J by 3 bases, 5 bases remained unmatched. The CDR3 loop is CSATAGGMTDTQYF. CDR3 DNA: TGCAGTGCTACTGCGGGAGGGATGACAGATACGCAGTATTTT.

This clonotype was seen more than once but under ten times. The chain is built from TRBV19 and TRBJ1-4; TRBD1 aligns across 7 bases. This CDR3 comprises 15 residues. Unmatched junction bases numbered 7, after V lost 2 bases and J lost 7 bases. Germline CDR1 is LNHDA and CDR2 is SQIVND (reference sequence). The CDR3 here is CASSIRTGGGEKLFF. As DNA, the CDR3 is TGTGCCAGTAGTATACGGACAGGCGGAGGTGAAAAACTGTTTTTT.

This clonotype was observed a handful of times. The chain carries TRBV11-2 and TRBJ2-1; no reliable D call. Germline V gives CDR1 SGHAT, CDR2 FQNNGV. The CDR3 consists of 14 residues. V lost 1 base and J 5 bases, leaving 9 bases between the germline ends. The CDR3 bases are TGTGCCAGCAGCTTAGCCGCCTTTAACAATGAGCAGTTCTTC. Residues: CASSLAAFNNEQFF.

Only a few counts were recorded for this clonotype. The chain couples TRBV12-3 or TRBV12-4 to TRBJ2-6; possible D gene TRBD1, 5 bases. The V end lost 1 base, the J end lost 0 bases, and 7 bases lay between the germline ends. This CDR3 has 16 residues. CDR3 DNA: TGTGCCAGCAGTTTAGTAGGGGTCTCTGGGGCCAACGTCCTGACTTTC. Encoded protein: CASSLVGVSGANVLTF.

This clonotype came up a few times. The DNA for the CDR3 is TGTGCCAGCAGCCCCGAAAGGGGGGGGTGGGGCTACACCTTC. Amino acids: CASSPERGGWGYTF. The chain combines TRBV27 with TRBJ1-2; D possibly corresponds to TRBD1 (6 bases). CDR3 length: 14 residues. CDR1 is MNHEY and CDR2 is SMNVEV in the germline V gene (reference sequence). V was shortened by 6 bases and J by 8 bases, with 19 bases between the two germline ends.

The gene calls are TRBV19 and TRBJ2-7; D gene ambiguous. Germline CDR1 is LNHDA and CDR2 is SQIVND (reference sequence). The CDR3 has 13 amino acids. V was shortened by 1 base and J by 6 bases, with 10 bases between the two germline ends. The CDR3 protein is CASSIGPSGEQYF. CDR3 DNA sequence: TGTGCCAGTAGTATAGGTCCCTCGGGCGAGCAGTACTTC.

Only a few counts were recorded for this clonotype. The chain joins TRBV29-1 to TRBJ2-7, with D tentatively TRBD1 (5 bases). Germline V CDR1 and CDR2: SQVTM, ANQGSEA. V lost 1 base to trimming and J lost 4 bases, with 20 bases between them. The CDR3 length is 16 residues. The DNA for the CDR3 is TGCAGCGTTGAAGCTCAGGGCCGCGACGGGTCATACGAGCAGTACGTC. It yields the protein CSVEAQGRDGSYEQYV.

This clonotype occurred a few times. The chain links TRBV5-6 to TRBJ2-1, with 8 bases identical to TRBD2. From germline, CDR1 is SGHDT and CDR2 YYEEEE. The CDR3 extends over 15 amino acids. Trimming at V came to 0 bases and at J to 7 bases, leaving 6 bases not matched to a gene. The DNA of the CDR3 is TGTGCCAGCAGCTTGGTGACTAGCGCATTTAATGAGCAGTTCTTC. Translated, it gives CASSLVTSAFNEQFF.

The table lists this clonotype with a few counts. The chain is built from TRBV24-1 and TRBJ2-1; 9 positions match TRBD1. In germline, CDR1 is KGHDR, CDR2 SFDVKD. The ends lost 1 base at V and 5 bases at J; junction bases unmatched: 8. This CDR3 spans 17 amino acids. As DNA, the CDR3 is TGTGCCACCAGTGATTTACAGGGGGCCCCATCGAACAATGAGCAGTTCTTC. Its protein is CATSDLQGAPSNNEQFF.

The rearrangement uses TRBV20-1 and TRBJ2-7, with 10 nucleotides matching TRBD2. The CDR3 consists of 15 residues. Trimming cost V 0 bases and J 6 bases; bases outside gene matches: 8. The V gene's germline CDR1 is DFQATT and CDR2 SNEGSKA (reference sequence). In DNA, the CDR3 is TGCAGTGCTAGAGAGCCGCTAGCGGGAGTTGGCGAGCAGTACTTC. The encoded protein is CSAREPLAGVGEQYF.

This chain connects TRBV5-1 to TRBJ2-1, with TRBD2 matching 7 bases. Germline CDR1 is SGHRS and CDR2 is YFSETQ. The J segment lost 1 base and the V segment lost 5 bases, leaving 12 bases of the junction unmatched. The CDR3 is 17 residues long. The CDR3 reads CASSLQGSSGSYNEQFF. The CDR3 bases are TGCGCCAGCAGTCTCCAGGGCTCTAGCGGTTCCTACAATGAGCAGTTCTTC.

This clonotype has a handful of counts. The chain recombines TRBV11-2 with TRBJ2-1; 12 bases match TRBD2. Looked up from germline, CDR1 is SGHAT and CDR2 is FQNNGV. The V and J ends lost 3 bases and 9 bases, in that order; junction bases with no gene match: 6. The length of the CDR3 is 15 residues. CDR3 DNA sequence: TGTGCCAGCAGCTTGGTACCGGGACTAGCGGGTGAGCAGTTCTTC. Its protein product is CASSLVPGLAGEQFF.

V is TRBV12-3 or TRBV12-4 and J is TRBJ1-1; 7 bases agree with TRBD1. V lost 6 bases and J lost 3; bases outside the gene matches: 13. CDR3 size: 16 residues. The CDR3 sequence: CASSPGSSGGYTEAFF. The CDR3 DNA sequence: TGTGCCAGCAGCCCCGGGTCGTCAGGGGGGTACACTGAAGCTTTCTTT.

This clonotype occurred many times. CDR3 in amino acids: CASSLSRDTSNYGYTF. As DNA, the CDR3 is TGTGCCAGCAGCTTGTCCCGGGACACCTCTAACTATGGCTACACCTTC. This chain links TRBV7-2 with TRBJ1-2; D possibly corresponds to TRBD1 (6 bases). The CDR3 loop spans 16 amino acids. Between the trimmed V and J ends, which lost 3 bases and 0 bases, there was a span of 14 bases. Germline CDR1 SGHTA, CDR2 FQGNSA. The full variable domain, with the rest looked up from reference TRBV7-2 and TRBJ1-2, is GAGVSQSPSNKVTEKGKDVELRCDPISGHTALYWYRQSLGQGLEFLIYFQGNSAPDKSGLPSDRFSAERTGGSVSTLTIQRTQQEDSAVYLCASSLSRDTSNYGYTFGSGTRLTVV.

This chain connects TRBV5-1 to TRBJ1-4, with 8 bases aligning to TRBD1. V shed 4 bases and J 4 bases; nucleotides not matched to a gene: 9. This CDR3 comprises 16 residues. The germline gives CDR1 SGHRS, CDR2 YFSETQ. The CDR3 nucleotides are TGCGCCAGCAGCCGAACGGGACAGGCCTTTAATGAAAAACTGTTTTTT. Protein sequence: CASSRTGQAFNEKLFF.

In its sample, this clonotype was seen many times. V usage is TRBV7-2 and J usage is TRBJ2-3; D not resolved. Germline values: CDR1 SGHTA, CDR2 FQGNSA. This CDR3 is built from 15 residues. Deletions cut 1 base from V and 1 base from J, with 9 bases between. The CDR3 DNA follows: TGTGCCAGCAGCTTAGGCGGCGCGCGCACAGATACGCAGTATTTT. Protein: CASSLGGARTDTQYF.

This clonotype was seen a handful of times. The chain has TRBV2 and TRBJ2-1, with 13 bases fitting TRBD2. CDR1 SNHLY and CDR2 FYNNEI come from the germline V gene. The CDR3 sequence is 15 residues long. The V segment lost 8 bases and the J segment 0 bases; nucleotides outside the gene matches: 1. CDR3 region: CASGLAGVSYNEQFF. In nucleotides, the CDR3 is TGTGCCAGCGGACTAGCGGGGGTCTCCTACAATGAGCAGTTCTTC.